These T cell receptor beta chains were read from a single sample in a study of OX40 agonist ivuxolimab in advanced cancers. The protocol was immunoSEQ multiplex PCR, while the TCRdb copy is restricted to in-frame clones and leaves out a portion. The table has about 70,000 clones, 70% to 90% seen once; the top ten hold roughly 6.1%. This specimen was CD4+ or CD8+ T cells sorted from blood, taken in a trial of the OX40 agonist ivuxolimab. The receptors originated from an adult with an advanced solid tumor such as melanoma, head and neck, liver or kidney cancer. Each CDR3 is given with its conserved first and last residue. Each record gives: V gene, clone size, D gene, CDR3 length, J gene, CDR3 protein, CDR3 DNA. The D gene is left open where the match is weak. Size tells how often a clone was seen (once, few, many) or the class of an expanded clone, and some rows leave it out.

V gene: TRBV5-3; clone size: -; D gene: -; CDR3 length: 15; J gene: TRBJ2-1; CDR3 protein: CARSPGTLGANEQFF; CDR3 DNA: TGTGCCAGAAGCCCTGGGACCCTTGGGGCAAATGAGCAGTTCTTC
V gene: TRBV2; clone size: once; D gene: TRBD1; CDR3 length: 16; J gene: TRBJ1-2; CDR3 protein: CASSEGGQGGNYGYTF; CDR3 DNA: TGTGCCAGCAGTGAAGGGGGACAGGGGGGTAACTATGGCTACACCTTC
V gene: TRBV11-3; clone size: -; D gene: TRBD1; CDR3 length: 11; J gene: TRBJ1-1; CDR3 protein: CASSFGQVAFF; CDR3 DNA: TGTGCCAGCAGCTTTGGACAGGTAGCTTTCTTT
V gene: TRBV11-1; clone size: -; D gene: -; CDR3 length: 14; J gene: TRBJ1-2; CDR3 protein: CASSADFTNYGYTF; CDR3 DNA: TGTGCCAGCAGCGCGGACTTTACTAACTATGGCTACACCTTC
V gene: TRBV5-4; clone size: -; D gene: -; CDR3 length: 13; J gene: TRBJ2-5; CDR3 protein: CASSLAHLETQYF; CDR3 DNA: TGTGCCAGCAGCTTGGCCCATTTAGAGACCCAGTACTTC
V gene: TRBV11-3; clone size: once; D gene: -; CDR3 length: 16; J gene: TRBJ1-1; CDR3 protein: CASSLEGSRVNTEAFF; CDR3 DNA: TGTGCCAGCAGCTTGGAGGGTAGCAGGGTGAACACTGAAGCTTTCTTT
V gene: TRBV6-5; clone size: -; D gene: -; CDR3 length: 14; J gene: TRBJ1-5; CDR3 protein: CASSLRGGNQPQHF; CDR3 DNA: TGTGCCAGCAGCCTCAGGGGTGGTAATCAGCCCCAGCATTTT
V gene: TRBV7-2; clone size: -; D gene: TRBD1; CDR3 length: 15; J gene: TRBJ1-6; CDR3 protein: CASRQPGQGASPLHF; CDR3 DNA: TGTGCCAGCAGACAGCCGGGACAGGGGGCTTCACCCCTCCACTTT
V gene: TRBV28; clone size: -; D gene: -; CDR3 length: 15; J gene: TRBJ1-5; CDR3 protein: CASSLTGYSNQPQHF; CDR3 DNA: TGTGCCAGCAGCCTCACAGGGTATAGCAATCAGCCCCAGCATTTT
V gene: TRBV7-9; clone size: -; D gene: TRBD1; CDR3 length: 15; J gene: TRBJ1-4; CDR3 protein: CASSSPRQGNEKLFF; CDR3 DNA: TGTGCCAGCAGCTCCCCGAGACAGGGTAATGAAAAACTGTTTTTT
V gene: TRBV25-1; clone size: -; D gene: -; CDR3 length: 13; J gene: TRBJ1-2; CDR3 protein: CASSGGRAYGYTF; CDR3 DNA: TGTGCCAGCAGTGGGGGCAGGGCCTATGGCTACACCTTC
V gene: TRBV12-5; clone size: -; D gene: TRBD2; CDR3 length: 13; J gene: TRBJ2-2; CDR3 protein: CASGRGATGELFF; CDR3 DNA: TGTGCTAGTGGGCGGGGGGCCACCGGGGAGCTGTTTTTT
V gene: TRBV5-4; clone size: -; D gene: TRBD2; CDR3 length: 17; J gene: TRBJ2-1; CDR3 protein: CASSLDLAGDFYNEQFF; CDR3 DNA: TGTGCCAGCAGCTTGGACCTAGCGGGGGATTTCTACAATGAGCAGTTCTTC
V gene: TRBV25-1; clone size: -; D gene: -; CDR3 length: 15; J gene: TRBJ2-2; CDR3 protein: CASSDPRANTGELFF; CDR3 DNA: TGTGCCAGCAGTGATCCCAGGGCCAACACCGGGGAGCTGTTTTTT
V gene: TRBV6-1; clone size: -; D gene: -; CDR3 length: 15; J gene: TRBJ1-5; CDR3 protein: CASSEPGASNQPQHF; CDR3 DNA: TGTGCCAGCAGTGAACCAGGGGCCAGCAATCAGCCCCAGCATTTT
V gene: TRBV5-4; clone size: -; D gene: TRBD1; CDR3 length: 14; J gene: TRBJ2-7; CDR3 protein: CASSTGQGTYEQYF; CDR3 DNA: TGTGCCAGCAGCACGGGACAGGGAACCTACGAGCAGTACTTC
V gene: TRBV28; clone size: -; D gene: -; CDR3 length: 14; J gene: TRBJ1-5; CDR3 protein: CASNTPSAYQPQHF; CDR3 DNA: TGTGCCAGCAACACCCCGAGCGCCTATCAGCCCCAGCATTTT
V gene: TRBV28; clone size: -; D gene: -; CDR3 length: 15; J gene: TRBJ2-5; CDR3 protein: CASFNGGLGEETQYF; CDR3 DNA: TGTGCCAGCTTTAATGGGGGGCTGGGCGAAGAGACCCAGTACTTC
V gene: TRBV11-2; clone size: -; D gene: -; CDR3 length: 13; J gene: TRBJ2-7; CDR3 protein: CASSPRALYEQYF; CDR3 DNA: TGTGCCAGCAGTCCCAGGGCCCTCTACGAGCAGTACTTC
V gene: TRBV2; clone size: -; D gene: -; CDR3 length: 15; J gene: TRBJ1-3; CDR3 protein: CASSEGKRSGNTIYF; CDR3 DNA: TGTGCCAGCAGTGAGGGGAAAAGGTCTGGAAACACCATATATTTT
V gene: TRBV4-3; clone size: -; D gene: TRBD2; CDR3 length: 16; J gene: TRBJ2-5; CDR3 protein: CASSQDLAGSQETQYF; CDR3 DNA: TGCGCCAGCAGCCAAGATCTAGCGGGCAGCCAAGAGACCCAGTACTTC
V gene: TRBV5-1; clone size: -; D gene: -; CDR3 length: 15; J gene: TRBJ2-5; CDR3 protein: CASSLVGHLEETQYF; CDR3 DNA: TGCGCCAGCAGCTTGGTTGGCCATCTCGAAGAGACCCAGTACTTC
V gene: TRBV7-2; clone size: -; D gene: -; CDR3 length: 12; J gene: TRBJ2-7; CDR3 protein: CASSPSEYEQYF; CDR3 DNA: TGTGCCAGCAGTCCTAGCGAATACGAGCAGTACTTC
V gene: TRBV7-6; clone size: -; D gene: TRBD1; CDR3 length: 17; J gene: TRBJ1-3; CDR3 protein: CASSSPGQGSSGNTIYF; CDR3 DNA: TGTGCCAGCAGCTCGCCGGGACAGGGGTCCTCTGGAAACACCATATATTTT
V gene: TRBV29-1; clone size: once; D gene: -; CDR3 length: 12; J gene: TRBJ2-3; CDR3 protein: CSVEISTDTQYF; CDR3 DNA: TGCAGCGTTGAAATTAGCACAGATACGCAGTATTTT
V gene: TRBV6-6; clone size: -; D gene: -; CDR3 length: 12; J gene: TRBJ1-6; CDR3 protein: CASMGANSPLHF; CDR3 DNA: TGTGCCAGCATGGGGGCCAATTCACCCCTCCACTTT
V gene: TRBV7-9; clone size: -; D gene: -; CDR3 length: 12; J gene: TRBJ2-7; CDR3 protein: CASSTSSYEQYF; CDR3 DNA: TGTGCCAGCAGCACCAGCTCCTACGAGCAGTACTTC
V gene: TRBV19; clone size: -; D gene: -; CDR3 length: 17; J gene: TRBJ1-1; CDR3 protein: CASSIEWSRGQNTEAFF; CDR3 DNA: TGTGCCAGTAGTATAGAATGGTCCAGGGGACAGAACACTGAAGCTTTCTTT
V gene: TRBV6-6; clone size: -; D gene: -; CDR3 length: 15; J gene: TRBJ1-3; CDR3 protein: CASSYTQGKGNTIYF; CDR3 DNA: TGTGCCAGCAGTTACACTCAGGGGAAAGGAAACACCATATATTTT
V gene: TRBV5-1; clone size: -; D gene: -; CDR3 length: 15; J gene: TRBJ2-3; CDR3 protein: CASSLAGSSTDTQYF; CDR3 DNA: TGCGCCAGCAGCTTGGCAGGAAGTAGCACAGATACGCAGTATTTT
V gene: TRBV2; clone size: -; D gene: -; CDR3 length: 14; J gene: TRBJ1-1; CDR3 protein: CASSGEGGETEAFF; CDR3 DNA: TGTGCCAGCTCCGGGGAGGGAGGAGAAACTGAAGCTTTCTTT
V gene: TRBV29-1; clone size: -; D gene: -; CDR3 length: 11; J gene: TRBJ1-1; CDR3 protein: CSAYQGLVAFF; CDR3 DNA: TGCAGCGCCTATCAGGGATTGGTAGCTTTCTTT
V gene: TRBV23-1; clone size: -; D gene: TRBD1; CDR3 length: 15; J gene: TRBJ1-1; CDR3 protein: CASSQPGQVGTEAFF; CDR3 DNA: TGCGCCAGCAGTCAGCCGGGACAGGTAGGAACTGAAGCTTTCTTT
V gene: TRBV28; clone size: -; D gene: TRBD2; CDR3 length: 17; J gene: TRBJ2-3; CDR3 protein: CASTNGGAVLSTDTQYF; CDR3 DNA: TGTGCCAGCACTAACGGGGGGGCCGTATTAAGCACAGATACGCAGTATTTT
V gene: TRBV7-3; clone size: -; D gene: -; CDR3 length: 13; J gene: TRBJ1-1; CDR3 protein: CASSLMPRSEAFF; CDR3 DNA: TGTGCCAGCAGCTTAATGCCACGGAGTGAAGCTTTCTTT
V gene: TRBV29-1; clone size: -; D gene: -; CDR3 length: 13; J gene: TRBJ2-1; CDR3 protein: CSVAPVHYNEQFF; CDR3 DNA: TGCAGCGTTGCGCCGGTGCACTACAATGAGCAGTTCTTC
V gene: TRBV10-3; clone size: -; D gene: -; CDR3 length: 13; J gene: TRBJ2-2; CDR3 protein: CAISEPGSGELFF; CDR3 DNA: TGTGCCATCAGTGAGCCCGGGTCCGGGGAGCTGTTTTTT
V gene: TRBV9; clone size: -; D gene: -; CDR3 length: 14; J gene: TRBJ2-2; CDR3 protein: CASSSRAVPWELFF; CDR3 DNA: TGTGCCAGCAGCTCCCGAGCAGTACCTTGGGAGCTGTTTTTT
V gene: TRBV7-2; clone size: few; D gene: -; CDR3 length: 14; J gene: TRBJ1-1; CDR3 protein: CASSLVPGNTEAFF; CDR3 DNA: TGTGCCAGCAGCTTAGTCCCGGGGAACACTGAAGCTTTCTTT
V gene: TRBV7-2; clone size: -; D gene: -; CDR3 length: 14; J gene: TRBJ2-1; CDR3 protein: CASSSQGTYNEQFF; CDR3 DNA: TGTGCCAGCAGTTCACAGGGTACCTACAATGAGCAGTTCTTC
V gene: TRBV5-1; clone size: -; D gene: -; CDR3 length: 16; J gene: TRBJ2-7; CDR3 protein: CASSLSFTGPAYEQYF; CDR3 DNA: TGCGCCAGCAGCCTTTCATTCACGGGGCCAGCCTACGAGCAGTACTTC
V gene: TRBV27; clone size: few; D gene: -; CDR3 length: 14; J gene: TRBJ1-1; CDR3 protein: CASSRGLVRTEAFF; CDR3 DNA: TGTGCCAGCAGTCGAGGGTTGGTAAGGACTGAAGCTTTCTTT
V gene: TRBV5-1; clone size: -; D gene: -; CDR3 length: 14; J gene: TRBJ2-1; CDR3 protein: CASSLADLNNEQFF; CDR3 DNA: TGCGCCAGCAGCTTGGCCGATCTAAACAATGAGCAGTTCTTC
V gene: TRBV15; clone size: -; D gene: -; CDR3 length: 15; J gene: TRBJ2-2; CDR3 protein: CATSKYRENTGELFF; CDR3 DNA: TGTGCCACCAGCAAATATCGGGAGAACACCGGGGAGCTGTTTTTT
V gene: TRBV4-1; clone size: -; D gene: -; CDR3 length: 14; J gene: TRBJ1-1; CDR3 protein: CASSDRGSIGEAFF; CDR3 DNA: TGCGCCAGCAGCGACCGGGGGTCGATAGGTGAAGCTTTCTTT
V gene: TRBV6-5; clone size: -; D gene: -; CDR3 length: 11; J gene: TRBJ2-5; CDR3 protein: CASSSRETQYF; CDR3 DNA: TGTGCCAGCAGTTCACGGGAGACCCAGTACTTC
V gene: TRBV6-5; clone size: -; D gene: TRBD1; CDR3 length: 13; J gene: TRBJ1-4; CDR3 protein: CASTWDRGEKLFF; CDR3 DNA: TGTGCCAGCACCTGGGACAGGGGAGAAAAACTGTTTTTT
V gene: TRBV7-2; clone size: -; D gene: TRBD1; CDR3 length: 15; J gene: TRBJ2-7; CDR3 protein: CASSSSGTVSYEQYF; CDR3 DNA: TGTGCCAGCAGCTCCTCCGGGACAGTCTCCTACGAGCAGTACTTC
V gene: TRBV15; clone size: -; D gene: -; CDR3 length: 19; J gene: TRBJ1-5; CDR3 protein: CATSKTPPRQTYSNQPQHF; CDR3 DNA: TGTGCCACCAGCAAAACTCCGCCAAGACAGACCTATAGCAATCAGCCCCAGCATTTT
V gene: TRBV5-1; clone size: -; D gene: -; CDR3 length: 16; J gene: TRBJ1-6; CDR3 protein: CASSIYIGRDNSPLHF; CDR3 DNA: TGCGCCAGCAGTATATACATCGGGCGGGATAATTCACCCCTCCACTTT
V gene: TRBV9; clone size: -; D gene: -; CDR3 length: 14; J gene: TRBJ2-5; CDR3 protein: CASSVGGAQETQYF; CDR3 DNA: TGTGCCAGCAGCGTAGGCGGGGCCCAAGAGACCCAGTACTTC
V gene: TRBV29-1; clone size: -; D gene: TRBD1; CDR3 length: 14; J gene: TRBJ2-5; CDR3 protein: CSVDTGQGKETQYF; CDR3 DNA: TGCAGCGTCGATACGGGACAGGGGAAGGAGACCCAGTACTTC
V gene: TRBV10-3; clone size: -; D gene: -; CDR3 length: 13; J gene: TRBJ1-5; CDR3 protein: CAISESTGVGKHF; CDR3 DNA: TGTGCCATCAGTGAGTCGACCGGGGTGGGAAAGCATTTT
V gene: TRBV19; clone size: -; D gene: TRBD2; CDR3 length: 15; J gene: TRBJ2-2; CDR3 protein: CASTVAGGNTGELFF; CDR3 DNA: TGTGCCAGTACCGTAGCGGGAGGGAACACCGGGGAGCTGTTTTTT
V gene: TRBV7-2; clone size: -; D gene: TRBD2; CDR3 length: 13; J gene: TRBJ2-7; CDR3 protein: CASSFGGGYEQYF; CDR3 DNA: TGTGCCAGCAGCTTTGGGGGGGGCTACGAGCAGTACTTC
V gene: TRBV5-5; clone size: -; D gene: -; CDR3 length: 14; J gene: TRBJ2-5; CDR3 protein: CASSLGQYQETQYF; CDR3 DNA: TGTGCCAGCAGCTTGGGCCAGTACCAAGAGACCCAGTACTTC
V gene: TRBV5-1; clone size: -; D gene: TRBD1; CDR3 length: 15; J gene: TRBJ2-3; CDR3 protein: CASSPGQGSWDTQYF; CDR3 DNA: TGCGCCAGCAGCCCGGGACAGGGCAGCTGGGATACGCAGTATTTT
V gene: TRBV27; clone size: -; D gene: -; CDR3 length: 16; J gene: TRBJ2-7; CDR3 protein: CASSPSTGTLSYEQYF; CDR3 DNA: TGTGCCAGCAGTCCCTCCACAGGGACCCTTTCCTACGAGCAGTACTTC
V gene: TRBV30; clone size: -; D gene: -; CDR3 length: 13; J gene: TRBJ2-7; CDR3 protein: CAWSVLWGYEQYF; CDR3 DNA: TGTGCCTGGAGTGTACTCTGGGGCTACGAGCAGTACTTC
V gene: TRBV11-2; clone size: -; D gene: -; CDR3 length: 13; J gene: TRBJ2-7; CDR3 protein: CASSLSEGNEQYF; CDR3 DNA: TGTGCCAGCAGCTTATCGGAGGGAAACGAGCAGTACTTC